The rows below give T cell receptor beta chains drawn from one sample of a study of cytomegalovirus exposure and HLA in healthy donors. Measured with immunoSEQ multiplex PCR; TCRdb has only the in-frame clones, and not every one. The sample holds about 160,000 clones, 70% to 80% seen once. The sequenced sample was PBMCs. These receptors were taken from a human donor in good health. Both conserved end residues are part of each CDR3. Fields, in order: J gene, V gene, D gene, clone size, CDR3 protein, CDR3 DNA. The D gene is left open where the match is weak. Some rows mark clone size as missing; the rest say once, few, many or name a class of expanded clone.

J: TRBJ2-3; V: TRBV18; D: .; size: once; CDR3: CASSRSSSGTVTDTQYF; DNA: TGTGCCAGCTCACGCAGCTCATCTGGCACAGTCACAGATACGCAGTATTTT
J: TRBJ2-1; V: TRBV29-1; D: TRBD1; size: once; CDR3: CSVGGTGGGGEQFF; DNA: TGCAGCGTTGGGGGGACAGGGGGCGGGGGTGAGCAGTTCTTC
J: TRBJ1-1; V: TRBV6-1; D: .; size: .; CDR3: CASSGLSDKEAFF; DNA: TGTGCCAGCAGTGGTTTATCGGACAAAGAAGCTTTCTTT
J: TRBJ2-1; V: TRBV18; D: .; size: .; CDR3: CASSRSGQQFF; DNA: TGTGCCAGCTCGCGCTCGGGTCAGCAGTTCTTC
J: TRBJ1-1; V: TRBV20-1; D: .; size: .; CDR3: CSAKAFNSFF; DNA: TGCAGTGCCAAAGCCTTTAATTCTTTCTTT
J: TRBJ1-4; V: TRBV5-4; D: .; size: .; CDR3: CASSLSTGSNEKLFF; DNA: TGTGCCAGCAGCTTGAGTACAGGCTCTAATGAAAAACTGTTTTTT
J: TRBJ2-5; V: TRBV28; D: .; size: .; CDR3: CASSLASTGYQETQYF; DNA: TGTGCCAGCAGCCTAGCCTCAACAGGGTACCAAGAGACCCAGTACTTC
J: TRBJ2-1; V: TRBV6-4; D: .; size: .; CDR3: CASSDTSATVNEQFF; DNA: TGTGCCAGCAGTGACACCTCGGCTACAGTGAATGAGCAGTTCTTC
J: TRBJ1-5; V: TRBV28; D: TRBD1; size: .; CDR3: CASVTGASFGAQHF; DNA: TGTGCCAGCGTGACAGGGGCATCCTTCGGAGCCCAGCATTTT
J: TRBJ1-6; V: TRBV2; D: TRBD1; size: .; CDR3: CASTGTDVSNSPLHF; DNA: TGTGCCAGCACTGGGACAGATGTATCTAATTCACCCCTCCACTTT
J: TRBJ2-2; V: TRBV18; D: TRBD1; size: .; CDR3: CASSPRQGTGELFF; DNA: TGTGCCAGCTCACCAAGACAGGGAACCGGGGAGCTGTTTTTT
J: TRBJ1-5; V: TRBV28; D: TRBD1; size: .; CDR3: CASSLPGGAGQPQHF; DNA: TGTGCCAGCAGTTTACCAGGGGGCGCCGGTCAGCCCCAGCATTTT
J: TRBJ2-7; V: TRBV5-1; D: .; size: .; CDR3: CASSPEGRFEEQYF; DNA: TGCGCCAGCAGCCCGGAGGGGAGGTTCGAGGAGCAGTACTTC
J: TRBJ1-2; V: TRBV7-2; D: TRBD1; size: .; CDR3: CASSKRQGAQGYTF; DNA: TGTGCCAGCAGCAAAAGACAGGGGGCGCAAGGCTACACCTTC
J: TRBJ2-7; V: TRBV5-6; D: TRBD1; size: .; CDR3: CASSLDWDRSSYEQYF; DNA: TGTGCCAGCAGCTTGGACTGGGACAGGTCCTCCTACGAGCAGTACTTC
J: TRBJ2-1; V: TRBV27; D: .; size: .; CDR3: CASSLYSPNEQFF; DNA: TGTGCCAGCAGTTTATACAGTCCCAATGAGCAGTTCTTC
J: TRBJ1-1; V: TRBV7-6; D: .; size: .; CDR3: CASSLVGRGLNTEAFF; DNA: TGTGCCAGCAGCTTAGTGGGCAGGGGCCTGAACACTGAAGCTTTCTTT
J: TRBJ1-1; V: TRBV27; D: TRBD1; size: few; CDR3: CASSRGTDMNTEAFF; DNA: TGTGCCAGCAGCAGAGGGACAGACATGAACACTGAAGCTTTCTTT
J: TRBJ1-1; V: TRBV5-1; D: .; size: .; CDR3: CASSPGDQEKAFF; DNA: TGCGCCAGCAGCCCAGGGGACCAAGAAAAAGCTTTCTTT
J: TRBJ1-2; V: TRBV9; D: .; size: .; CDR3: CASSVQAYGYTF; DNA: TGTGCCAGCAGCGTTCAGGCCTATGGCTACACCTTC
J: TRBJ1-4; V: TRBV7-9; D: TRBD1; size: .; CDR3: CASSLQGAREKLFF; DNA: TGTGCCAGCAGCCTACAGGGGGCACGGGAAAAACTGTTTTTT
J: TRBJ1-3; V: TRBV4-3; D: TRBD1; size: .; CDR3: CASSQVRGIAGNTIYF; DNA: TGCGCCAGCAGCCAAGTCAGGGGGATCGCCGGAAACACCATATATTTT
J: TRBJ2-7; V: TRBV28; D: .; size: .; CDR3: CASSFYSEQYF; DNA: TGTGCCAGCAGTTTTTATTCCGAGCAGTACTTC
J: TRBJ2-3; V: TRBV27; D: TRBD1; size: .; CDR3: CASRKGGEWGDTDTQYF; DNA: TGTGCCAGCAGGAAAGGGGGCGAGTGGGGAGACACAGATACGCAGTATTTT
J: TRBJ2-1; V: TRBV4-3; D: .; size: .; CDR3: CASRRDIPGDEQFF; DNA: TGCGCCAGCAGACGGGACATTCCTGGGGATGAGCAGTTCTTC
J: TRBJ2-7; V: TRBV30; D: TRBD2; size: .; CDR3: CAWAGSGGAYEQYF; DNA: TGTGCCTGGGCCGGTAGCGGGGGGGCCTACGAGCAGTACTTC
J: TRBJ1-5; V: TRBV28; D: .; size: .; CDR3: CASSWLAGSLPSNQPQHF; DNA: TGTGCCAGCAGTTGGCTGGCGGGGTCTCTCCCAAGCAATCAGCCCCAGCATTTT
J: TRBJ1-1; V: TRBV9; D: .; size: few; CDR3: CASSVVAGLLNTEAFF; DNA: TGTGCCAGCAGCGTAGTGGCAGGCCTTTTGAACACTGAAGCTTTCTTT
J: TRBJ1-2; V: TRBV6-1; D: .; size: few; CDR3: CASSEFAGSYGYTF; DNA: TGTGCCAGCAGTGAGTTCGCCGGGTCCTATGGCTACACCTTC
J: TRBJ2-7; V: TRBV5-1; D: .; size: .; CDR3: CASSFSRGSEQYF; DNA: TGCGCCAGCAGCTTCAGCAGGGGTTCCGAGCAGTACTTC
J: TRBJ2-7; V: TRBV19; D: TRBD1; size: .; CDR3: CASSPGGYEQYF; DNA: TGTGCCAGTAGTCCAGGGGGCTACGAGCAGTACTTC
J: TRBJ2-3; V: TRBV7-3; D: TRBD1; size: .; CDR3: CASSQLPGQETDTQYF; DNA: TGTGCCAGCAGTCAACTACCAGGACAGGAGACAGATACGCAGTATTTT
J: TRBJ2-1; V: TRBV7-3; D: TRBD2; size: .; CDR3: CASSLGGGTHEQFF; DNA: TGTGCCAGCAGCTTAGGGGGAGGGACCCATGAGCAGTTCTTC